This T cell receptor beta chain was identified in a study of cytomegalovirus exposure and HLA in healthy donors. As for the study in general: An early data release held 75 million to 100 million unique TCRs from HLA-typed donors. The study, taken as a whole, reports: Earlier analysis looked at TCR beta V segments, and most were productive about 90% or about 30% of the time. A later analysis linked a missense variant in DCLRE1C to the trimming of TCR beta V and J genes.

This PCR relied on a set of 60 Vbeta primers and 13 Jbeta primers. Some clones are missing from TCRdb's copy, which holds only in-frame ones; the method was immunoSEQ multiplex PCR. Recorded for this sample: about 170,000 clones. Notes on this clone: The antigen is not known.

This CDR3 region has 15 residues. Germline V CDR1 and CDR2: GTSNPN, SVGIG (reference sequence). V lost 0 bases and J lost 4; bases outside the gene matches: 8. Sequencing used PBMCs. This sequence originates from a woman aged 18-29 years in good health and CMV-seropositive. This chain joins TRBV30 and TRBJ1-1, with 7 bases identical to TRBD1. This CDR3 is CAWSVRDRVLTEAFF. The CDR3, as DNA: TGTGCCTGGAGTGTTAGGGACAGAGTGCTCACTGAAGCTTTCTTT.